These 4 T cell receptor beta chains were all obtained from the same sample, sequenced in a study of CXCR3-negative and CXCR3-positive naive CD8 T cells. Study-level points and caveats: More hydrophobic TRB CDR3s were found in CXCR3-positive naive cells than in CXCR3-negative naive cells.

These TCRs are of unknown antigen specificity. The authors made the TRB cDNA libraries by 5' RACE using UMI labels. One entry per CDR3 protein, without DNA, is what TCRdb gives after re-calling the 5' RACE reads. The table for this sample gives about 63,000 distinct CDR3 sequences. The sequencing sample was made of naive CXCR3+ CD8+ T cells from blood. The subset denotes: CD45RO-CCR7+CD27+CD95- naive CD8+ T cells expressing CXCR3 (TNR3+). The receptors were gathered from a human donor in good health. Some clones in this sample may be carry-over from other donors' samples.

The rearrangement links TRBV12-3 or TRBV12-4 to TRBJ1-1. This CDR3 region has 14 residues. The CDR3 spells CASSLVEGYTEAFF.

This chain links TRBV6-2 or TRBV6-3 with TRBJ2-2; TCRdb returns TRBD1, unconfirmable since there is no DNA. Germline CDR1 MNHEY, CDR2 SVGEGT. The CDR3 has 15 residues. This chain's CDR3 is CASRPVEVDTGELFF.

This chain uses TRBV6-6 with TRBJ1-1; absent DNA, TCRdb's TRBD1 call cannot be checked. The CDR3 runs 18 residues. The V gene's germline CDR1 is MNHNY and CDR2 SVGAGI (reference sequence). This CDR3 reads CASSYSIRTDQMNTEAFF.

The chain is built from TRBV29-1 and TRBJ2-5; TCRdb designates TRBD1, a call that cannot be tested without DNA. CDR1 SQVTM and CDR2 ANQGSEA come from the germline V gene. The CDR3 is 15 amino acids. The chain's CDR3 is CSVATPGQYQETQYF. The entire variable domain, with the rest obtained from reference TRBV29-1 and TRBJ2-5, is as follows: SAVISQKPSRDICQRGTSLTIQCQVDSQVTMMFWYRQQPGQSLTLIATANQGSEATYESGFVIDKFPISRPNLTFSTLTVSNMSPEDSSIYLCSVATPGQYQETQYFGPGTRLLVL.